This T cell receptor (beta chain) derives from a study of post-analysis software for immune sequencing data (dated by TCRdb to the mid-2010s). Turning to the overall study: Recorded disease courses included relapsing-remitting, secondary progressive and progressive-relapsing multiple sclerosis, with some patients lacking subtype annotation. The multiple sclerosis patient repertoires were compared with more than 10 previously published healthy control repertoires from donors aged roughly 6 to 25 years. A subset of samples was prepared in parallel using single-end sample barcoding, then pooled and co-amplified after Illumina adapter ligation. Results the study describes overall, beyond this receptor: Patients showed significantly higher frequencies than controls for about five TRBV segments, among them TRBV5-6, TRBV5-1 and TRBV20-1. Compared with controls, multiple sclerosis patients had significantly lower normalized Chao1 diversity, a finding suggesting substantial peripheral T-cell clonal expansion. The control group was slightly older than the multiple sclerosis patient group. When samples were clustered directly using the F measure, samples prepared in the same batch co-clustered strongly, which prompted a batch-effect correction.

To demonstrate the VDJtools post-analysis software, TCR beta repertoires were profiled from the peripheral blood of roughly 14 young patients with multiple sclerosis. The multiple sclerosis patients were children and adolescents between roughly 6 and 17 years of age. With respect to this clonotype: What antigen it recognizes has not been identified. No quality values exist for individual bases; no much larger clone is one base distant.

The CDR3 covers 16 residues, taking in both the cysteine and the phenylalanine. Solely the CDR3 DNA is kept, with 48 bases framed from the first base. The germline V gene yields SGDLS for CDR1 and YYNGEE for CDR2. V and J are truncated by 3 bases and 4 bases respectively, leaving an intervening sequence of 14 bases. Libraries came from PCR. The run used an Illumina HiSeq 2500. To reduce PCR and sequencing biases, unique molecular identifiers were incorporated into the TCR beta cDNA libraries. Per 1 to 10 million input T cells, approximately 500,000 cDNA molecules were obtained, such that each molecule approximated one T cell. Patient libraries were prepared and sequenced with the same protocol used for the earlier healthy control dataset. Within a given batch, samples were prepared together, multiplexed and sequenced on the same HiSeq lane. Under the source paper's analysis protocol: MIGEC was used to process the raw barcoded reads, and molecular identifier groups with only a single read were discarded before consensus assembly and CDR3 extraction. Clonotype tables were post-analysed with VDJtools, and diversity was normalized by down-sampling all datasets to the smallest sample size. To correct batch-related cross-sample contamination, repertoire overlap clustering matched CDR3 amino acid sequences but not nucleotide sequences. TCRdb redid the processing of the public reads, applying fastp at Q25 and MiXCR, and retained in-frame beta chains. Rows merge per CDR3 protein into single entries with the most common DNA and genes. The V and J calls, along with clone size, are taken from TCRdb and not from the paper's own processing. For this sample there are around 440,000 distinct CDR3 sequences; under 55% appear just once. 12% of the sample rests with the top ten.

The sample was blood. The receptor chain draws on TRBV9 and TRBJ2-6; the D segment could be TRBD2, given 6 matching bases. The TCR comes from a girl aged 10 to 17 with multiple sclerosis. The CDR3 corresponds to CASSAYGGSGANVLTF. The DNA sequence is as follows: TGTGCCAGCAGCGCCTATGGGGGGTCGGGGGCCAACGTCCTGACTTTC. Supplemented by the reference TRBV9 and TRBJ2-6 proteins around the CDR3, the complete variable domain is DSGVTQTPKHLITATGQRVTLRCSPRSGDLSVYWYQQSLDQGLQFLIQYYNGEERAKGNILERFSAQQFPDLHSELNLSSLELGDSALYFCASSAYGGSGANVLTFGAGSRLTVL.